This entry features one T cell receptor (beta chain) sequence. The J segment lost 7 bases and the V segment lost 4 bases, leaving 11 bases of the junction unmatched. The CDR3 runs 14 residues. The V gene's germline CDR1 is DFQATT and CDR2 SNEGSKA (reference sequence). Each CDR3 protein gets one entry after TCRdb re-called the 5' RACE reads with MiXCR. The data hold 30,000 or so distinct CDR3 sequences, with around 22% observed a single time. This sequence joins TRBV20-1 and TRBJ1-2, with TRBD1 identical over 8 bases. The sample taken for sequencing was memory CD4+ T cells sorted from blood. Subset of the sample: memory CD4+ T cells, CD4+CD45RO+CD25-. The receptor's source is a female donor with breast cancer. CDR3 protein: CSAIPQGAQGGYTF. The DNA of the CDR3 is TGCAGTGCTATACCGCAGGGGGCGCAGGGTGGCTACACCTTC.